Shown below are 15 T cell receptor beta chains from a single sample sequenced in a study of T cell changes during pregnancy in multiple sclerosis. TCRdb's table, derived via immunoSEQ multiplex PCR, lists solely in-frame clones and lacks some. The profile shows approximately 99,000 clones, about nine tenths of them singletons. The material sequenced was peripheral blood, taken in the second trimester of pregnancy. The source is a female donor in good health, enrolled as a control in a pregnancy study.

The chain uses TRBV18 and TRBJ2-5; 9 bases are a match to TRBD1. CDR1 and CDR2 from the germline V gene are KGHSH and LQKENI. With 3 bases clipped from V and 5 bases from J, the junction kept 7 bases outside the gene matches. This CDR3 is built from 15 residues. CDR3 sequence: CASSPGTGNWETQYF. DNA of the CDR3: TGTGCCAGCTCACCGGGGACAGGGAATTGGGAGACCCAGTACTTC.

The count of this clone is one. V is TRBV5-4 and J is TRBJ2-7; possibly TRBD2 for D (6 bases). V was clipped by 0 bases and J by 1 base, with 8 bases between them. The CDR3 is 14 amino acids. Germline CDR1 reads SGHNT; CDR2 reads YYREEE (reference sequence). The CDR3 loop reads CASSLASVSYEQYF. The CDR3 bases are TGTGCCAGCAGCTTGGCTAGCGTGTCCTACGAGCAGTACTTC.

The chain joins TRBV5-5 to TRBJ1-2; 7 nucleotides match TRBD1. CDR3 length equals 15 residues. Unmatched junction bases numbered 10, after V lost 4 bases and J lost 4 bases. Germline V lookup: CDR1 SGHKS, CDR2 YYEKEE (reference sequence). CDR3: CASSIGQDLGYGYTF. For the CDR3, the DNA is TGTGCCAGCAGCATCGGACAGGACCTGGGCTATGGCTACACCTTC.

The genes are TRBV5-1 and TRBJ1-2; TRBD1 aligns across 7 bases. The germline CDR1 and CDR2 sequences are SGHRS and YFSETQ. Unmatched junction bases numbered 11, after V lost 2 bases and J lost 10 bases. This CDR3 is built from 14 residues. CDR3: CASSFLGTEAYYTF. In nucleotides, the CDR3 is TGCGCCAGCAGCTTCCTTGGGACAGAGGCGTACTACACCTTC.

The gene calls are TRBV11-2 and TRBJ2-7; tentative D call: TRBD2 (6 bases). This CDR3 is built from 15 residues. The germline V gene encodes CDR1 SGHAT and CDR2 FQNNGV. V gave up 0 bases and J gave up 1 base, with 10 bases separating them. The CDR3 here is CASSLEGGASYEQYF. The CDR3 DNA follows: TGTGCCAGCAGCTTAGAGGGGGGAGCGTCCTACGAGCAGTACTTC.

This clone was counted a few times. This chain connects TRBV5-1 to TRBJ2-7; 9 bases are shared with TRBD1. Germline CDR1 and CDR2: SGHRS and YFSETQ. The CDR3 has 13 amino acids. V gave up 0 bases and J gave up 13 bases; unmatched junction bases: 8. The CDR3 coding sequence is TGCGCCAGCAGCTTGGGGACCGGGACAGGGACCTACTTC. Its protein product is CASSLGTGTGTYF.

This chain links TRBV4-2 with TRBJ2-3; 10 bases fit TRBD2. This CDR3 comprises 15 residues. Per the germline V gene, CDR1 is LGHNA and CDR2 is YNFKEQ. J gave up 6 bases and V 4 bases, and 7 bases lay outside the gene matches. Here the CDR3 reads CASSPERGGGDTQYF. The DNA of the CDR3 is TGTGCCAGCAGCCCCGAGCGGGGGGGCGGGGATACGCAGTATTTT.

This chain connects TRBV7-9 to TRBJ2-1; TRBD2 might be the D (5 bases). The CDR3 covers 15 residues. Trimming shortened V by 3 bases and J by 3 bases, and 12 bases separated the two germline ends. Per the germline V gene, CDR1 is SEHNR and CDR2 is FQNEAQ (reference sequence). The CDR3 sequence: CASSFHVRDYNEQFF. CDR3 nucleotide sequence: TGTGCCAGCAGCTTCCATGTACGGGACTACAATGAGCAGTTCTTC.

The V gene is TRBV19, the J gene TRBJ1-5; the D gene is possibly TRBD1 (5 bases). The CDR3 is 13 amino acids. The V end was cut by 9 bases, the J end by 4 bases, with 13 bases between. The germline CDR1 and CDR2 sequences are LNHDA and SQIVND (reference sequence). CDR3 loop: CASDGGGNQPQHF. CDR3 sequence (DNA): TGTGCCAGCGATGGGGGGGGAAATCAGCCCCAGCATTTT. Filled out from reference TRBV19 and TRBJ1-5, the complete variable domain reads DGGITQSPKYLFRKEGQNVTLSCEQNLNHDAMYWYRQDPGQGLRLIYYSQIVNDFQKGDIAEGYSVSREKKESFPLTVTSAQKNPTAFYLCASDGGGNQPQHFGDGTRLSIL.

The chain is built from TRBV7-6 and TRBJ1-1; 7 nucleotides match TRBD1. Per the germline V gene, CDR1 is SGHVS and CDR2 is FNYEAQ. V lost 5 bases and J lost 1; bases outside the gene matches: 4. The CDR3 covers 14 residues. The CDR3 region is CASSLGQQNTEAFF. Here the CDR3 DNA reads TGTGCCAGCAGCCTGGGACAGCAGAACACTGAAGCTTTCTTT.

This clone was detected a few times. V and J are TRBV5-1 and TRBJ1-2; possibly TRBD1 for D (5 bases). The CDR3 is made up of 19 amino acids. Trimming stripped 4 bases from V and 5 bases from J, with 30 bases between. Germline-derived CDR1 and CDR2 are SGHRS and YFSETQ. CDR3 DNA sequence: TGCGCCAGCAGCCCGCGACCCGGAGGGGAATTCCGGTCTTGGTATGGCTACACCTTC. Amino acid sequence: CASSPRPGGEFRSWYGYTF.

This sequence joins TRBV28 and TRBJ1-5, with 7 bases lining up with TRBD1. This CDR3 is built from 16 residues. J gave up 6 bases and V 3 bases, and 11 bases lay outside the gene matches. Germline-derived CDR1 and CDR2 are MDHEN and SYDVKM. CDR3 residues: CASSFGGQPYRQPQHF. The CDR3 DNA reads TGTGCCAGCAGTTTCGGGGGACAGCCTTACCGTCAGCCCCAGCATTTT.

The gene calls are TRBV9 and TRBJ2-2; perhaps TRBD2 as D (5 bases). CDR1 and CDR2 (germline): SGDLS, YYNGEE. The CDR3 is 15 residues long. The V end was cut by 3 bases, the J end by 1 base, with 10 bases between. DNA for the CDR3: TGTGCCAGCAGCGGGGGAGCTTTGAACACCGGGGAGCTGTTTTTT. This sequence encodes CASSGGALNTGELFF.

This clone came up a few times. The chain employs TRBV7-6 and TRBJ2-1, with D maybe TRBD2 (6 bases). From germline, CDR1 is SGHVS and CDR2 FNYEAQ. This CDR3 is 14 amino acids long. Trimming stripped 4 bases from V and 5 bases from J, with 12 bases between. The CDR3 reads CASSSTPSDNEQFF. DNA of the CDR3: TGTGCCAGCAGCTCCACCCCTAGCGACAATGAGCAGTTCTTC.

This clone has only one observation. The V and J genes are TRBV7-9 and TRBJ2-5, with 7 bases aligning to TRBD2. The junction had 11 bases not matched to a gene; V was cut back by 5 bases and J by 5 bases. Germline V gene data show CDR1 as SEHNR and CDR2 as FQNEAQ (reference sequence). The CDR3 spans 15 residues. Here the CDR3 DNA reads TGTGCCAGCAGCCCAAGGACTAGAATCGGGGAGACCCAGTACTTC. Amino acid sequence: CASSPRTRIGETQYF. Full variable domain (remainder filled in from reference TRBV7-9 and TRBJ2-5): DTGVSQNPRHKITKRGQNVTFRCDPISEHNRLYWYRQTLGQGPEFLTYFQNEAQLEKSRLLSDRFSAERPKGSFSTLEIQRTEQGDSAMYLCASSPRTRIGETQYFGPGTRLLVL.